This T cell receptor beta chain was identified during a study of glioma-infiltrating T cells. The CDR3 has 15 residues. Germline CDR1 reads LGHDT; CDR2 reads YNNKEL (reference sequence). V shed 5 bases and J shed 4 bases, with 17 bases lying between them. TCR alpha and beta CDR3 regions were amplified from RNA using iRepertoire nested multiplex PCR. Tissue mRNA or PBMC total RNA, roughly 90-400 ng, went into one-step reverse transcription and amplification. MiXCR was run by TCRdb on the multiplex PCR reads, yielding one entry per CDR3 protein. The repertoire has around 150,000 distinct CDR3 sequences, about two fifths of them found once; the top ten carry over 15%.

This sequence was found in a human donor with low-grade glioma or glioblastoma, undergoing nonglioma brain surgery, or in good health (not recorded which). Source material: glioma tissue, nonneoplastic brain tissue, or PBMCs (not recorded which). This chain links TRBV3-1 with TRBJ2-5, with D possibly matching TRBD2 (7 bases). The CDR3 protein is CASSNQREGGETQYF. The CDR3 DNA reads as TGTGCCAGCAGCAACCAGCGGGAAGGGGGAGAGACCCAGTACTTC.